This T cell receptor (beta chain) was identified during a study of early stage breast cancer tumors. Study as a whole: Most invasive tumors, about 75% of the 16, were ER+/PR+/HER2-. Samples were sequenced at around 10-fold average coverage. Invasive lobular carcinomas made up about 30% of the 12 ER+/PR+/HER2- tumors.

Using immunoSEQ multiplex PCR, the repertoire was profiled, and TCRdb retains in-frame clones only, with some absent. The data contain around 40,000 clones, around 69% of them singletons. This clone appeared once. The antigen is unknown. The CDR3 contains 15 residues. Germline CDR1 SGHAT, CDR2 FQNNGV. J gave up 7 bases and V 3 bases, and 7 bases lay outside the gene matches. Study-level results: In about 90% of the 16 patients, blood comparison separated tumor from normal breast.

The TCR comes from a person aged 50-59 years with breast cancer. The rearrangement joins TRBV11-2 to TRBJ2-1; 9 bases match TRBD2. Sequencing was performed on blood. CDR3 amino acids: CASSLGREGRNEQFF. CDR3 bases: TGTGCCAGCAGCTTGGGGCGGGAGGGTAGGAATGAGCAGTTCTTC.